Presented here are 13 T cell receptor beta chains from one specimen sequenced in a study of OX40 agonist ivuxolimab in advanced cancers. Libraries were made using the immunoSEQ multiplex PCR assay. TCRdb stores this immuneACCESS table with in-frame sequences only. Part of the clones is absent; in the studies checked, under half of the shortfall reflects unresolved V genes, and no reason is known for the rest. Here the sample has tens of thousands of clones; 88% occur a single time. The ten largest clones add up to roughly 0.44% of the sample. This specimen was CD4+ or CD8+ T cells sorted from blood, taken in a trial of the OX40 agonist ivuxolimab. Receptors were obtained from an adult with an advanced solid tumor such as melanoma, head and neck, liver or kidney cancer.

The sample holds a few counts of this clone. This chain joins TRBV7-9 and TRBJ1-2; D remains unclear. This CDR3 is 13 amino acids long. Per the germline V gene, CDR1 is SEHNR and CDR2 is FQNEAQ (reference sequence). The V and J ends lost 1 base and 4 bases respectively, with 7 bases between them. CDR3: CASSLGPGYGYTF. For the CDR3, the DNA is TGTGCCAGCAGCTTAGGGCCGGGCTATGGCTACACCTTC.

To note about this clone: Other DNA sequences in the same sample also yield this CDR3. The chain couples TRBV7-8 to TRBJ1-1; D ambiguous. Germline V lookup: CDR1 SGHVS, CDR2 FQNEAQ. With 5 bases removed from V and 1 base from J, the gap between germline ends came to 14 bases. The length of the CDR3 is 15 residues. The CDR3 spells CASSMTLPGNTEAFF. The DNA of the CDR3 is TGTGCCAGCAGCATGACGCTTCCTGGGAACACTGAAGCTTTCTTT.

The V call is TRBV7-2, the J call TRBJ2-7; perhaps TRBD2 as D (5 bases). V gave up 2 bases and J gave up 9 bases, with 11 bases separating them. CDR1 is SGHTA and CDR2 is FQGNSA in the germline V gene. This CDR3 is 12 amino acids long. CDR3 residues: CASSLREGTQYF. The CDR3 DNA is TGTGCCAGCAGCTTACGAGAGGGCACGCAGTACTTC. Based on the CDR3 plus reference TRBV7-2 and TRBJ2-7, the full variable domain is GAGVSQSPSNKVTEKGKDVELRCDPISGHTALYWYRQSLGQGLEFLIYFQGNSAPDKSGLPSDRFSAERTGGSVSTLTIQRTQQEDSAVYLCASSLREGTQYFGPGTRLTVT.

The rearrangement links TRBV6-6 to TRBJ1-5; 9 bases map to TRBD1. This CDR3 has 13 amino acids. The V and J ends lost 10 bases and 7 bases, in that order; junction bases with no gene match: 8. In germline, CDR1 is MNHNY, CDR2 SVGAGI (reference sequence). Here the CDR3 DNA reads TGTGCCACCTCGGGACAGGGAGGACAGCCCCAGCATTTT. Protein sequence: CATSGQGGQPQHF.

The genes are TRBV19 and TRBJ2-3; D is uncertain. The CDR3 is 13 residues long. V was cut by 6 bases and J by 1 base, with 8 bases left in between. Per the germline V gene, CDR1 is LNHDA and CDR2 is SQIVND (reference sequence). The CDR3 coding sequence is TGTGCCAGTAGAACACTCGGCACAGATACGCAGTATTTT. Amino acid sequence: CASRTLGTDTQYF.

The chain employs TRBV10-3 and TRBJ1-1; D gene unclear. Germline V gives CDR1 ENHRY, CDR2 SYGVKD. This CDR3 has 14 amino acids. V lost 0 bases and J 6 bases, leaving 11 bases between the germline ends. The CDR3 is CAISESVRRPEAFF. For the CDR3, the DNA is TGTGCCATCAGTGAGTCGGTTAGGAGACCTGAAGCTTTCTTT.

Only one count was recorded for this clone. The CDR3 is CASKVPTGTNTEAFF. CDR3 coding DNA: TGTGCCAGTAAGGTGCCTACAGGTACTAACACTGAAGCTTTCTTT. The rearrangement links TRBV19 to TRBJ1-1; possible D gene TRBD1, 5 bases. V was pared by 7 bases and J by 2 bases, with 17 bases between. The CDR3 is 15 residues long. Germline CDR1 is LNHDA and CDR2 is SQIVND (reference sequence). Using reference TRBV19 and TRBJ1-1 for the parts outside the CDR3, the full variable domain is DGGITQSPKYLFRKEGQNVTLSCEQNLNHDAMYWYRQDPGQGLRLIYYSQIVNDFQKGDIAEGYSVSREKKESFPLTVTSAQKNPTAFYLCASKVPTGTNTEAFFGQGTRLTVV.

This sequence joins TRBV5-1 and TRBJ2-5; either TRBD1 or TRBD2 may fit D (5 bases each). The CDR3 is 17 residues long. With 0 bases removed from V and 1 base from J, the gap between germline ends came to 16 bases. Germline V CDR1 and CDR2: SGHRS, YFSETQ. CDR3 coding DNA: TGCGCCAGCAGCTTGGCGACTAACGGGGCCGGCCAAGAGACCCAGTACTTC. This encodes CASSLATNGAGQETQYF.

The chain has TRBV2 and TRBJ2-3; either TRBD1 or TRBD2 may supply D (5 bases each). The CDR3 contains 14 residues. V lost 3 bases to trimming and J lost 9 bases, with 16 bases between them. Germline V gene data show CDR1 as SNHLY and CDR2 as FYNNEI. The CDR3 spells CASSDRDGRRTQYF. The CDR3 bases are TGTGCCAGCAGTGACCGGGACGGAAGGAGGACGCAGTATTTT.

This rearrangement joins TRBV6-5 to TRBJ1-6, with D perhaps matching TRBD1 (5 bases). Trimming removed 6 bases from V and 7 bases from J, with 13 bases in between. The CDR3 is made up of 14 amino acids. Germline V CDR1 and CDR2: MNHEY, SVGAGI. In DNA form, the CDR3 reads TGTGCCAGCAGGTCGGGGACCTCCAATTCACCCCTCCACTTT. It yields the protein CASRSGTSNSPLHF.

V usage is TRBV6-1 and J usage is TRBJ2-2; no clear D. Germline V gene data show CDR1 as MNHNS and CDR2 as SASEGT. The CDR3 spans 12 residues. Trimming removed 4 bases at V and 8 bases at J, with 8 bases between. This CDR3 is CASSVLGGELFF. In nucleotides, the CDR3 is TGTGCCAGCAGTGTCTTAGGTGGGGAGCTGTTTTTT.

The chain combines TRBV6-1 with TRBJ1-5; D might be TRBD1 (5 bases). Germline CDR1 reads MNHNS; CDR2 reads SASEGT. V was shortened by 11 bases and J by 3 bases, with 17 bases between the two germline ends. The CDR3 sequence is 14 residues long. CDR3 amino acids: CAVSGRDLNQPQHF. The CDR3, as DNA: TGTGCCGTATCGGGCAGGGACCTCAATCAGCCCCAGCATTTT.

In this sample, this clone turned up a few times. The chain joins TRBV28 to TRBJ1-2; possible D gene TRBD1, 6 bases. The CDR3 totals 15 residues. The V gene lost 1 base and the J gene lost 7 bases, with 16 bases spanning the gap. Per the germline V gene, CDR1 is MDHEN and CDR2 is SYDVKM. The CDR3 reads CASSLLDSRSGGYTF. CDR3 nucleotides: TGTGCCAGCAGTTTATTGGACAGTCGATCCGGTGGCTACACCTTC.